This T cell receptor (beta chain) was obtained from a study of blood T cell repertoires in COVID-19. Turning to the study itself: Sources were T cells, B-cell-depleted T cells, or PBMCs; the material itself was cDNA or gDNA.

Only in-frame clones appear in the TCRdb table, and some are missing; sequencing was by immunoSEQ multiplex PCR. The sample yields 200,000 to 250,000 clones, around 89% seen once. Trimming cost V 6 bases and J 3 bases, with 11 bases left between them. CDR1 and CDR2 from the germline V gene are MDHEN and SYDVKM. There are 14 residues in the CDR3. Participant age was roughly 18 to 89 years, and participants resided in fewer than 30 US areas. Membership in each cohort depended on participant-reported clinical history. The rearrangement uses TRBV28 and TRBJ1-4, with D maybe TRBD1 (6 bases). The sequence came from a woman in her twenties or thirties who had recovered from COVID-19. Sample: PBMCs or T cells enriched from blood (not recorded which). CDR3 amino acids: CASRPTGPNEKLFF. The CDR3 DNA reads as TGTGCCAGCAGGCCAACAGGGCCTAATGAAAAACTGTTTTTT.